This entry features one T cell receptor (beta chain) sequence. This record belongs to a study of blood T cell repertoires in COVID-19. In the study overall: Spain, Italy and the United States supplied samples that represented acute and convalescent COVID-19.

Authors' processing steps: Counts of nucleated cells, estimated from reference gene primer amplification, were obtained. The repertoire was sequenced with immunoSEQ multiplex PCR; TCRdb's copy has only in-frame clones and lacks some. V, J and clone size reflect that table, while D and trimming were determined from the DNA. The sample holds roughly 310,000 clones, 90% seen once. Recruitment covered about two dozen US areas and drew participants whose ages spanned 18 to 89 years. Recovered status applied to Cohort 3 donors who had two consecutive negative PCRs. It also applied to those with clearance or with symptom resolution. The CDR3 is made up of 17 amino acids. Trimming pared 0 bases from V and 0 bases from J, leaving 15 bases between. Per the germline V gene, CDR1 is SGHDT and CDR2 is YYEEEE.

This TCR came from a man in his fifties or sixties who had recovered from COVID-19. The rearrangement joins TRBV5-6 to TRBJ1-2, with D unclear. The sequenced sample was PBMCs or T cells enriched from blood (not recorded which). CDR3 sequence (DNA): TGTGCCAGCAGCTTGGCCTGGCAGACTACTACTAACTATGGCTACACCTTC. Translation gives CASSLAWQTTTNYGYTF.